Each of the 24 T cell receptor beta chains below was sequenced from the same sample in a study of cytomegalovirus exposure and HLA in healthy donors. Clones were sequenced by immunoSEQ multiplex PCR, and TCRdb holds only the in-frame ones, with some missing. This sample has more than 250,000 clones, with roughly nine tenths found just once. Sequencing was performed on PBMCs. These receptors came from a woman between 25 and 40 years old in good health and CMV-seropositive.

This clone has a handful of counts. J is TRBJ2-3 and V is TRBV30; D unclear. This CDR3 has 11 residues. The germline V and J ends were trimmed by 2 bases and 2 bases, with 2 bases remaining between them. The germline CDR1 and CDR2 sequences are GTSNPN and SVGIG (reference sequence). The CDR3 is CAWSPTDTQYF. In DNA, the CDR3 is TGTGCCTGGAGTCCCACAGATACGCAGTATTTT. Based on the CDR3 plus reference TRBV30 and TRBJ2-3, the full variable domain is SQTIHQWPATLVQPVGSPLSLECTVEGTSNPNLYWYRQAAGRGLQLLFYSVGIGQISSEVPQNLSASRPQDRQFILSSKKLLLSDSGFYLCAWSPTDTQYFGPGTRLTVL.

V is TRBV19 and J is TRBJ2-7; TRBD1 aligns across 8 bases. The CDR3 has 18 residues. The trim removed 4 bases at V and 2 bases at J, leaving 16 bases unmatched. CDR1 is LNHDA and CDR2 is SQIVND in the germline V gene (reference sequence). CDR3 sequence: CASSTIRTGKGSTYEQYF. CDR3 in DNA: TGTGCCAGTAGTACAATCCGGACAGGGAAAGGCAGCACCTACGAGCAGTACTTC.

This clone was recorded once. This sequence joins TRBV28 and TRBJ2-2, with no clear D. Germline V gives CDR1 MDHEN, CDR2 SYDVKM. The CDR3 has 10 residues. V was pared by 8 bases and J by 5 bases, with 3 bases between. The CDR3 reads CASGTGELFF. CDR3 nucleotides: TGTGCCAGCGGGACCGGGGAGCTGTTTTTT. Based on the CDR3 plus reference TRBV28 and TRBJ2-2, the full variable domain is DVKVTQSSRYLVKRTGEKVFLECVQDMDHENMFWYRQDPGLGLRLIYFSYDVKMKEKGDIPEGYSVSREKKERFSLILESASTNQTSMYLCASGTGELFFGEGSRLTVL.

The rearrangement uses TRBV19 and TRBJ2-5, with a weak D call TRBD2 (6 bases). CDR1 is LNHDA and CDR2 is SQIVND in the germline V gene (reference sequence). The CDR3 has 15 amino acids. V dropped 1 base and J dropped 0 bases, with 9 bases sitting between them. CDR3 coding DNA: TGTGCCAGTAGTATAGGTAGCGGTTACCAAGAGACCCAGTACTTC. Residues: CASSIGSGYQETQYF.

This CDR3 reads CASSDPDRGDNEQFF. The CDR3 DNA reads as TGTGCCAGCAGCGACCCGGACAGGGGAGACAATGAGCAGTTCTTC. This chain connects TRBV7-6 to TRBJ2-1, with TRBD1 matching 9 bases. Looked up from germline, CDR1 is SGHVS and CDR2 is FNYEAQ. The V segment lost 5 bases and the J segment 5 bases; nucleotides outside the gene matches: 7. The CDR3 spans 15 residues.

The chain couples TRBV29-1 to TRBJ2-7; 12 nucleotides align to TRBD2. Per the germline V gene, CDR1 is SQVTM and CDR2 is ANQGSEA. There are 16 residues in the CDR3. V was clipped by 4 bases and J by 3 bases; unmatched bases: 10. CDR3 in amino acids: CSVGALAGGDVYEQYF. The CDR3 DNA sequence: TGCAGCGTTGGAGCTCTAGCGGGAGGGGATGTCTACGAGCAGTACTTC.

This clone is a singleton in its sample. The chain recombines TRBV7-9 with TRBJ2-7; TRBD1 is a possible D gene (6 bases). The V gene lost 4 bases and the J gene lost 1 base, with 17 bases spanning the gap. This CDR3 region has 16 residues. Per the germline V gene, CDR1 is SEHNR and CDR2 is FQNEAQ (reference sequence). The CDR3 loop is CASSSPRTDFSYEQYF. The DNA of the CDR3 is TGTGCCAGCAGCTCACCTAGGACAGACTTTTCCTACGAGCAGTACTTC.

The V and J genes are TRBV30 and TRBJ1-6; D perhaps matches TRBD1 (6 bases). V shed 8 bases and J shed 6 bases, with 17 bases lying between them. CDR3 size: 14 residues. The germline gives CDR1 GTSNPN, CDR2 SVGIG (reference sequence). The CDR3: CAGWSMDSNSPLHF. DNA of the CDR3: TGTGCCGGGTGGTCGATGGACAGTAATTCACCCCTCCACTTT.

This chain links TRBV30 with TRBJ1-1, with D hard to call. V dropped 4 bases and J dropped 5 bases, with 17 bases sitting between them. From germline, CDR1 is GTSNPN and CDR2 SVGIG (reference sequence). This CDR3 contains 14 residues. In DNA, the CDR3 is TGTGCCTGGAAAAAGGGTGTGGGGAGGACTGAAGCTTTCTTT. Its protein product is CAWKKGVGRTEAFF.

The chain recombines TRBV5-1 with TRBJ2-7, with 10 bases fitting TRBD1. The V gene end was trimmed by 4 bases and the J gene end by 2 bases; junction bases not matched to a gene: 9. There are 16 residues in the CDR3. Germline V gene sequence: CDR1 SGHRS, CDR2 YFSETQ. CDR3 loop: CASSPNPGTGAYEQYF. CDR3 coding DNA: TGCGCCAGCAGCCCCAACCCGGGGACAGGGGCCTACGAGCAGTACTTC. The whole variable domain, remainder taken from reference TRBV5-1 and TRBJ2-7, is KAGVTQTPRYLIKTRGQQVTLSCSPISGHRSVSWYQQTPGQGLQFLFEYFSETQRNKGNFPGRFSGRQFSNSRSEMNVSTLELGDSALYLCASSPNPGTGAYEQYFGPGTRLTVT.

V gene TRBV29-1 combines with J gene TRBJ2-5; unclear D gene. Germline CDR1 and CDR2: SQVTM and ANQGSEA. The CDR3 is 14 amino acids. The germline V and J ends were trimmed by 0 bases and 2 bases, with 10 bases remaining between them. CDR3 loop: CSVEDLQVQETQYF. The CDR3 DNA reads as TGCAGCGTTGAAGATCTGCAGGTACAAGAGACCCAGTACTTC.

This clone came up once. The V gene is TRBV30, the J gene TRBJ1-4; D gene uncertain. V was cut by 5 bases and J by 6 bases, with 16 bases left in between. CDR1 GTSNPN and CDR2 SVGIG come from the germline V gene (reference sequence). CDR3 length: 14 amino acids. The DNA of the CDR3 is TGTGCCTGGGCTTGGCCCTCACGGGATGAAAAACTGTTTTTT. It specifies CAWAWPSRDEKLFF.

The chain has TRBV5-1 and TRBJ2-7, with 9 bases that match TRBD2. After removal of 4 bases from V and 0 bases from J, the junction contained 8 bases not matched to a gene. Per germline, CDR1 SGHRS and CDR2 YFSETQ. The CDR3 runs 16 residues. The CDR3 DNA reads as TGCGCCAGCAGCCCGAGGGGTAGCGGGAGCTCCTACGAGCAGTACTTC. The encoded protein is CASSPRGSGSSYEQYF.

V usage is TRBV19 and J usage is TRBJ1-5, with 8 bases lining up with TRBD1. J gave up 5 bases and V 0 bases, and 6 bases lay outside the gene matches. CDR1 and CDR2 from the germline V gene are LNHDA and SQIVND (reference sequence). The CDR3 is made up of 16 amino acids. CDR3 protein: CASSIDPRGPDQPQHF. DNA for the CDR3: TGTGCCAGTAGTATAGATCCCAGGGGGCCGGATCAGCCCCAGCATTTT.

The CDR3 sequence: CASSLAPSLIYEQYF. CDR3 bases: TGTGCCAGCAGCTTAGCGCCTAGCCTCATTTACGAGCAGTACTTC. The gene calls are TRBV7-9 and TRBJ2-7, with TRBD2 as a possible D gene (5 bases). Germline values: CDR1 SEHNR, CDR2 FQNEAQ (reference sequence). This CDR3 spans 15 amino acids. V was clipped by 0 bases and J by 4 bases, with 13 bases between them.

The CDR3 region has the DNA TGCAGCGTTGAGGGTTGGATCGCAGGGGGCTCGGATACGCAGTATTTT. This encodes CSVEGWIAGGSDTQYF. The rearrangement links TRBV29-1 to TRBJ2-3, with TRBD1 matching 8 bases. Germline V gene lookup returns CDR1 SQVTM and CDR2 ANQGSEA. The CDR3 is 16 residues long. J lost 6 bases, V lost 3 bases, and 14 bases had no gene match.

The chain links TRBV5-4 to TRBJ1-1; D is possibly TRBD1 (6 bases). V gave up 4 bases and J gave up 4 bases, with 17 bases separating them. This CDR3 spans 15 amino acids. The V gene's germline CDR1 is SGHNT and CDR2 YYREEE (reference sequence). The CDR3 sequence is CASSGGDMIGTEAFF. The CDR3 DNA follows: TGTGCCAGCAGCGGGGGGGACATGATTGGCACTGAAGCTTTCTTT.

This sequence joins TRBV5-1 and TRBJ2-5, with 7 bases fitting TRBD1. The CDR3 totals 13 residues. V shed 6 bases, J shed 1 base, and the junction held 3 bases outside the gene matches. The V gene's germline CDR1 is SGHRS and CDR2 YFSETQ. The CDR3 sequence is CASTRDSQETQYF. In DNA, the CDR3 is TGCGCCAGCACCCGGGACAGCCAAGAGACCCAGTACTTC.

The CDR3 sequence: CASSIQGDLYEQYF. DNA for the CDR3: TGCGCCAGCAGCATACAGGGAGACCTATACGAGCAGTACTTC. V gene TRBV5-1 combines with J gene TRBJ2-7; tentatively, D is TRBD1 (6 bases). The V gene's germline CDR1 is SGHRS and CDR2 YFSETQ. Between the trimmed V and J ends, which lost 4 bases and 4 bases, there was a span of 15 bases. This CDR3 has 14 amino acids.

The chain is built from TRBV11-2 and TRBJ2-5, with D perhaps TRBD1 (6 bases). The V end was cut by 5 bases, the J end by 1 base, with 20 bases between. This CDR3 spans 17 amino acids. CDR1 SGHAT and CDR2 FQNNGV come from the germline V gene. CDR3 sequence reads: CASSMGAIYSSQETQYF. CDR3 in DNA: TGTGCCAGCAGCATGGGGGCAATCTACAGCAGCCAAGAGACCCAGTACTTC.

This chain joins TRBV28 and TRBJ2-2, with D possibly matching TRBD1 (6 bases). V was cut by 4 bases and J by 1 base, with 37 bases left in between. This CDR3 comprises 24 residues. Germline V lookup: CDR1 MDHEN, CDR2 SYDVKM. The DNA of the CDR3 is TGTGCCAGCAGTTATACAGGGATGAAGCCCCAGGAGTCACCATCCGAAAAGAACACCGGGGAGCTGTTTTTT. Its translation: CASSYTGMKPQESPSEKNTGELFF.

V and J are TRBV7-2 and TRBJ2-7; the D is unclear. The CDR3 has 14 residues. Germline-derived CDR1 and CDR2 are SGHTA and FQGNSA. The V end was cut by 0 bases, the J end by 2 bases, with 8 bases between. In DNA form, the CDR3 reads TGTGCCAGCAGCTTAGCGTACGGAGCCTACGAGCAGTACTTC. Translating gives CASSLAYGAYEQYF.

This chain links TRBV28 with TRBJ2-3; the match to TRBD1 covers 7 bases. J gave up 2 bases and V 7 bases, and 18 bases lay outside the gene matches. CDR3 length equals 18 residues. CDR1 MDHEN and CDR2 SYDVKM come from the germline V gene. CDR3 coding DNA: TGTGCCAGCACAACTAATATGCGACAGGGCTTTTACACAGATACGCAGTATTTT. It translates to CASTTNMRQGFYTDTQYF.

This chain joins TRBV12-2 and TRBJ2-1; the table's D call, TRBD2, was not checked against the DNA. TRBV12-2 is described as a pseudogene. This CDR3 contains 11 residues. CDR3 loop: CASRAGTKRFF. The CDR3, as DNA: TGTGCAAGTCGCGCCGGGACTAAGCGGTTCTTC.